This T cell receptor (beta chain) was sequenced during a study of shared clonotypes between healthy human individuals. Each cell subset's genomic DNA was divided evenly among several immunoSEQ plates. Repertoires were generated with immunoSEQ multiplex PCR, while TCRdb's copy carries only in-frame clones and drops some. The table lists roughly 2.5 million clones, over 85% of them singletons, with roughly 0.14% in the top ten. Overall study findings and caveats: Researchers sampled only blood; tissue repertoires likely differ. Generally, estimated richness proved larger in naive subsets than it did in memory subsets. Owing to a small donor count, the genetic and exposure-history diversity represented was limited.

Points on this clone: Its specificity is not known.

Germline CDR1 is MDHEN and CDR2 is SYDVKM. The CDR3 runs 15 residues. The V gene lost 8 bases and the J gene lost 0 bases, with 17 bases spanning the gap. The chain employs TRBV28 and TRBJ2-7; a possible D gene is TRBD2 (6 bases). Sequencing was done on a sample of naive CD4+ T cells sorted from blood. The subset is: CD45RA+ positively selected. This receptor was taken from a man aged 18 to 29 in good health. The CDR3 bases are TGTGCCAGCGCAACCGGGGGAATCTACTCCTACGAGCAGTACTTC. Amino acids: CASATGGIYSYEQYF.